The rows below give T cell receptor beta chains drawn from one sample of a study of CD8+ T cells in alopecia areata. Produced via immunoSEQ multiplex PCR; TCRdb's table is partial and in-frame only. This table holds 100,000 to 120,000 clones, 56% found once. Sequencing was performed on CD4+ T cells sorted from blood, taken at week 24, from a patient treated with tofacitinib. All receptors derive from a human donor with alopecia areata. Both conserved end residues are part of each CDR3. A D gene is named only where the DNA matches it firmly. Expanded clones get a size class; other rows say once, few or many, or leave the size out.

v_gene: TRBV15; d_gene: -; j_gene: TRBJ1-6; abundance: -; CDR3nt: TGTGCCACCAGCAGAGATATCGAGGCGAAGTCACCCCTCCACTTT; CDR3aa: CATSRDIEAKSPLHF
v_gene: TRBV30; d_gene: TRBD2; j_gene: TRBJ2-7; abundance: -; CDR3nt: TGTGCCTGGACTAGCGGGGGCTACGAGCAGTACTTC; CDR3aa: CAWTSGGYEQYF
v_gene: TRBV7-6; d_gene: TRBD1; j_gene: TRBJ2-7; abundance: -; CDR3nt: TGTGCCAGCAGCTTAGGGGGACAGGGTTACGAGCAGTACTTC; CDR3aa: CASSLGGQGYEQYF
v_gene: TRBV7-9; d_gene: TRBD2; j_gene: TRBJ2-2; abundance: -; CDR3nt: TGTGCCAGCAGCCTCTGGGGGGGCACCGGGGAGCTGTTTTTT; CDR3aa: CASSLWGGTGELFF
v_gene: TRBV18; d_gene: -; j_gene: TRBJ1-2; abundance: -; CDR3nt: TGTGCCAGCTCACCCGGCCAGATAAGCAACTATGGCTACACCTTC; CDR3aa: CASSPGQISNYGYTF
v_gene: TRBV29-1; d_gene: TRBD1; j_gene: TRBJ1-2; abundance: -; CDR3nt: TGCAGCGTCGACGCCCTGACAGGGGATGCTGGCTACACCTTC; CDR3aa: CSVDALTGDAGYTF
v_gene: TRBV7-9; d_gene: -; j_gene: TRBJ1-4; abundance: few; CDR3nt: TGTGCCAGCAGCTTTGGAGTAAAACTGTTTTTT; CDR3aa: CASSFGVKLFF
v_gene: TRBV14; d_gene: TRBD1; j_gene: TRBJ2-7; abundance: -; CDR3nt: TGTGCCAGCAGCCAAGAATGGGCCAGGGGGCTAAGTGAGCAGTACTTC; CDR3aa: CASSQEWARGLSEQYF
v_gene: TRBV5-1; d_gene: -; j_gene: TRBJ2-1; abundance: few; CDR3nt: TGCGCCAGCAGCTTAGACGGACACTCAAGCTACAATGAGCAGTTCTTC; CDR3aa: CASSLDGHSSYNEQFF
v_gene: TRBV7-9; d_gene: TRBD2; j_gene: TRBJ2-3; abundance: -; CDR3nt: TGTGCCAGCAGCCGGACTAGCGGGACGGCCCGCACAGATACGCAGTATTTT; CDR3aa: CASSRTSGTARTDTQYF
v_gene: TRBV7-9; d_gene: -; j_gene: TRBJ1-1; abundance: -; CDR3nt: TGTGCCAGCAGCTTATTAACCGGAAGTGAAGCTTTCTTT; CDR3aa: CASSLLTGSEAFF
v_gene: TRBV25-1; d_gene: -; j_gene: TRBJ1-1; abundance: -; CDR3nt: TGTGCCAGCAGTTCTGACCCGGGGAAAAGCACTGAAGCTTTCTTT; CDR3aa: CASSSDPGKSTEAFF
v_gene: TRBV5-4; d_gene: -; j_gene: TRBJ1-1; abundance: -; CDR3nt: TGTGCCAGCAGCTTTTTAACACAAAACACTGAAGCTTTCTTT; CDR3aa: CASSFLTQNTEAFF
v_gene: TRBV11-2; d_gene: TRBD1; j_gene: TRBJ1-3; abundance: -; CDR3nt: TGTGCCAGCAGAACCGGGACAGGGAGTTCGGGAAACACCATATATTTT; CDR3aa: CASRTGTGSSGNTIYF
v_gene: TRBV29-1; d_gene: -; j_gene: TRBJ1-2; abundance: few; CDR3nt: TGCAGCGTATCCCGGTTACTAAACTATGGCTACACCTTC; CDR3aa: CSVSRLLNYGYTF
v_gene: TRBV29-1; d_gene: -; j_gene: TRBJ1-2; abundance: -; CDR3nt: TGCAGCGTTGGAGAAGATGGGTTTGGCTACACCTTC; CDR3aa: CSVGEDGFGYTF
v_gene: TRBV29-1; d_gene: TRBD1; j_gene: TRBJ1-2; abundance: -; CDR3nt: TGCAGCGTTGACGTGACAGGGGCCAACTATGGCTACACCTTC; CDR3aa: CSVDVTGANYGYTF
v_gene: TRBV4-2; d_gene: TRBD1; j_gene: TRBJ1-6; abundance: -; CDR3nt: TGTGCCAGCAGCCAAGAGCCGGGACAGAATTCACCCCTCCACTTT; CDR3aa: CASSQEPGQNSPLHF
v_gene: TRBV19; d_gene: TRBD1; j_gene: TRBJ1-1; abundance: -; CDR3nt: TGTGCCAGTAGTCCCACACAGGGGAAGGGCACTGAAGCTTTCTTT; CDR3aa: CASSPTQGKGTEAFF
v_gene: TRBV6-4; d_gene: -; j_gene: TRBJ1-2; abundance: -; CDR3nt: TGTGCCAGCAGTGACTCTCTACGGGACGGGACGGATGGCTACACCTTC; CDR3aa: CASSDSLRDGTDGYTF
v_gene: TRBV7-2; d_gene: -; j_gene: TRBJ2-3; abundance: -; CDR3nt: TGTGCCAGCAGGGCCTCGGCAGCAGATACGCAGTATTTT; CDR3aa: CASRASAADTQYF
v_gene: TRBV7-7; d_gene: -; j_gene: TRBJ1-1; abundance: few; CDR3nt: TGTGCTAGCAGCTTACACCAGAACACTGAAGCTTTCTTT; CDR3aa: CASSLHQNTEAFF
v_gene: TRBV30; d_gene: -; j_gene: TRBJ2-5; abundance: -; CDR3nt: TGTGCCTGGAGCGGGGCAGGGGAGACCCAGTACTTC; CDR3aa: CAWSGAGETQYF
v_gene: TRBV29-1; d_gene: TRBD1; j_gene: TRBJ2-2; abundance: once; CDR3nt: TGCAGCGGGGGGACAGGACGCAACACCGGGGAGCTGTTTTTT; CDR3aa: CSGGTGRNTGELFF
v_gene: TRBV5-1; d_gene: TRBD1; j_gene: TRBJ2-5; abundance: few; CDR3nt: TGCGCCAGCAGCTACGGACAGGTCGGAGAGACCCAGTACTTC; CDR3aa: CASSYGQVGETQYF
v_gene: TRBV9; d_gene: TRBD2; j_gene: TRBJ2-3; abundance: few; CDR3nt: TGTGCCAGCAGCGTAGGTGTCGGCGGGGGAACAGATACGCAGTATTTT; CDR3aa: CASSVGVGGGTDTQYF